These 30 T cell receptor beta chains share one sample of origin, sequenced in a study of blood T cell repertoires in COVID-19. Here immunoSEQ multiplex PCR was the method, and the copy in TCRdb shows in-frame clones only, minus some. This table has approximately 300,000 clones, roughly 82% appearing once. Material for sequencing was peripheral blood. The source is a woman in her forties or fifties with acute or convalescent COVID-19.

J is TRBJ2-1 and V is TRBV7-3, with 9 bases matching TRBD2. CDR1 and CDR2 from the germline V gene are SGHTA and FQGTGA. This CDR3 has 15 amino acids. J gave up 6 bases and V 1 base, and 4 bases lay outside the gene matches. In DNA form, the CDR3 reads TGTGCCAGCAGCTTAATTCCTAGCGGGATCAATGAGCAGTTCTTC. Translated: CASSLIPSGINEQFF.

This chain links TRBV5-1 with TRBJ2-1, with 9 nucleotides matching TRBD2. With 4 bases clipped from V and 6 bases from J, the junction kept 17 bases outside the gene matches. Germline values: CDR1 SGHRS, CDR2 YFSETQ. The length of the CDR3 is 18 residues. The DNA for the CDR3 is TGCGCCAGCAGCGCGGGGGGAGGAGCGGGAGGACTTCTCAATGAGCAGTTCTTC. This sequence encodes CASSAGGGAGGLLNEQFF. The complete variable domain, with remaining parts taken from reference TRBV5-1 and TRBJ2-1, reads KAGVTQTPRYLIKTRGQQVTLSCSPISGHRSVSWYQQTPGQGLQFLFEYFSETQRNKGNFPGRFSGRQFSNSRSEMNVSTLELGDSALYLCASSAGGGAGGLLNEQFFGPGTRLTVL.

The chain employs TRBV2 and TRBJ2-7; TRBD1 matches at 10 bases. Germline CDR1 SNHLY, CDR2 FYNNEI. V lost 8 bases and J lost 6; bases outside the gene matches: 7. The CDR3 is 13 residues long. CDR3 coding DNA: TGTGCCAGCGGGACGACAGGGGGCGCCGAGCAGTACTTC. Translating it yields CASGTTGGAEQYF.

The V and J genes are TRBV2 and TRBJ2-5; 8 positions agree with TRBD1. Losses at the gene ends were 4 bases for V and 3 bases for J; bases not matched to a gene: 1. CDR3 length: 13 amino acids. The germline V gene encodes CDR1 SNHLY and CDR2 FYNNEI. The CDR3: CASSGGQEETQYF. In nucleotides, the CDR3 is TGTGCCAGCAGTGGGGGACAGGAAGAGACCCAGTACTTC. Looking up the rest from reference TRBV2 and TRBJ2-5 gives the full variable domain: EPEVTQTPSHQVTQMGQEVILRCVPISNHLYFYWYRQILGQKVEFLVSFYNNEISEKSEIFDDQFSVERPDGSNFTLKIRSTKLEDSAMYFCASSGGQEETQYFGPGTRLLVL.

The chain joins TRBV5-1 to TRBJ2-1; D is perhaps TRBD1 (6 bases). The germline gives CDR1 SGHRS, CDR2 YFSETQ. This CDR3 is 15 amino acids long. V lost 2 bases and J lost 4, with 13 bases in between. The CDR3 region has the DNA TGCGCCAGCAGCTTCCGGGGACAAAGATACAATGAGCAGTTCTTC. It encodes CASSFRGQRYNEQFF. Looking up the rest from reference TRBV5-1 and TRBJ2-1 gives the full variable domain: KAGVTQTPRYLIKTRGQQVTLSCSPISGHRSVSWYQQTPGQGLQFLFEYFSETQRNKGNFPGRFSGRQFSNSRSEMNVSTLELGDSALYLCASSFRGQRYNEQFFGPGTRLTVL.

V is TRBV14 and J is TRBJ1-4; D gene uncertain. This CDR3 contains 16 residues. Looked up from germline, CDR1 is SGHDN and CDR2 is FVKESK. The V gene lost 0 bases and the J gene lost 7 bases, with 15 bases spanning the gap. The CDR3 region has the DNA TGTGCCAGCAGCCAAGATCGGGGAGTAGTCCGTGAAAAACTGTTTTTT. Translation: CASSQDRGVVREKLFF.

This clone occurred once. The chain uses TRBV5-1 and TRBJ2-2; maybe TRBD1 (6 bases). Trimming took off 4 bases at V and 4 bases at J, with 11 bases between the two ends. Germline V CDR1 and CDR2: SGHRS, YFSETQ. The CDR3 length is 14 residues. The CDR3 sequence: CASSGTGITGELFF. The CDR3 region has the DNA TGCGCCAGCAGCGGAACAGGGATCACCGGGGAGCTGTTTTTT.

The chain joins TRBV7-6 to TRBJ2-3, with TRBD2 matching over 10 bases. The trim removed 5 bases at V and 2 bases at J, leaving 4 bases unmatched. Per germline, CDR1 SGHVS and CDR2 FNYEAQ. This CDR3 has 15 residues. The CDR3 protein is CASSELAGATDTQYF. The CDR3 DNA sequence: TGTGCCAGCAGCGAGCTAGCGGGGGCCACAGATACGCAGTATTTT.

This chain connects TRBV30 to TRBJ1-5; D might be TRBD1 (6 bases). Deletions cut 0 bases from V and 3 bases from J, with 9 bases between. The CDR3 is made up of 14 amino acids. Germline loops: CDR1 GTSNPN, CDR2 SVGIG (reference sequence). As DNA, the CDR3 is TGTGCCTGGAGTGTCGGACAGTACAATCAGCCCCAGCATTTT. This gives the protein CAWSVGQYNQPQHF.

The chain joins TRBV24-1 to TRBJ2-6; unclear D gene. V shed 5 bases and J shed 0 bases, with 13 bases lying between them. Germline assignment: CDR1 KGHDR and CDR2 SFDVKD. CDR3 length equals 17 residues. Written as DNA, the CDR3 is TGTGCCACCAGTGGTGGCAGCGTCTACTCTGGGGCCAACGTCCTGACTTTC. This translates into CATSGGSVYSGANVLTF.

This clone has a single count. The genes are TRBV11-3 and TRBJ2-5; TRBD1 matches 8 bases. This CDR3 spans 15 amino acids. V shed 1 base and J 10 bases; nucleotides not matched to a gene: 11. CDR1 and CDR2 from the germline V gene are SGHNT and YENEEA. CDR3 region: CASSLGRQGPGDQYF. The CDR3 DNA reads as TGTGCCAGCAGCTTAGGCCGACAGGGGCCAGGGGACCAGTACTTC.

This rearrangement joins TRBV10-3 to TRBJ1-1; D not certain. The ends were cut back, 6 bases at V and 0 bases at J, with 8 bases in the middle. The CDR3 is 13 residues long. The V gene's germline CDR1 is ENHRY and CDR2 SYGVKD. CDR3 bases: TGTGCCATCAGCGCGAGTGTGAACACTGAAGCTTTCTTT. Residues: CAISASVNTEAFF.

There are a few counts of this clone. V is TRBV6-2 or TRBV6-3 and J is TRBJ2-1, with 7 bases aligning to TRBD1. V trimming: 4 bases; J trimming: 4 bases; junction bases outside the gene matches: 10. The CDR3 extends over 16 amino acids. Per the germline V gene, CDR1 is MNHEY and CDR2 is SVGEGT. DNA for the CDR3: TGTGCCAGCAGTTTTACCGGGACAGACATATACAATGAGCAGTTCTTC. Protein: CASSFTGTDIYNEQFF.

The rearrangement joins TRBV11-2 to TRBJ2-7, with D possibly matching TRBD1 (7 bases). Deletions cut 0 bases from V and 13 bases from J, with 19 bases between. This CDR3 has 14 amino acids. In germline, CDR1 is SGHAT, CDR2 FQNNGV. CDR3 nucleotide sequence: TGTGCCAGCAGCTTAGACCCACAGGGGCCGGAGGGTTACTTC. The encoded protein is CASSLDPQGPEGYF.

The V gene is TRBV29-1, the J gene TRBJ2-1; D is perhaps TRBD1 (6 bases). Germline CDR1 SQVTM, CDR2 ANQGSEA. This CDR3 has 14 amino acids. Trimming took 2 bases from V and 5 from J, leaving 13 bases between them. The CDR3 sequence is CSVELGGLDNEQFF. CDR3 bases: TGCAGCGTTGAATTAGGGGGATTGGACAATGAGCAGTTCTTC.

The rearrangement uses TRBV29-1 and TRBJ2-5; 9 bases map to TRBD2. CDR3 size: 13 residues. After removal of 4 bases from V and 4 bases from J, the junction contained 4 bases not matched to a gene. Germline CDR1 SQVTM, CDR2 ANQGSEA. The DNA for the CDR3 is TGCAGCGTTGGTCTAGCGGGAACAGAGACCCAGTACTTC. It is translated as CSVGLAGTETQYF.

V gene TRBV30 combines with J gene TRBJ2-6, with no clear D. This CDR3 region has 15 residues. Germline V gene sequence: CDR1 GTSNPN, CDR2 SVGIG (reference sequence). The V end was cut by 2 bases, the J end by 13 bases, with 21 bases between. Here the CDR3 reads CAWSLQWPFTTVLTF. As DNA, the CDR3 is TGTGCCTGGAGTTTACAGTGGCCTTTCACCACTGTCCTGACTTTC.

This rearrangement joins TRBV18 to TRBJ2-7, with 8 bases fitting TRBD1. Germline V gene lookup returns CDR1 KGHSH and CDR2 LQKENI. CDR3 length equals 14 residues. The junction had 6 bases not matched to a gene; V was cut back by 4 bases and J by 4 bases. CDR3 sequence reads: CASSLSQGAYEQYF. The CDR3 bases are TGTGCCAGCTCACTCAGCCAGGGGGCGTACGAGCAGTACTTC.

In regard to this clone: At one end, the junction sequence differs from germline, possibly due to a read error. The V call is TRBV7-9, the J call TRBJ1-5, with D possibly being TRBD1 (5 bases). Germline V gene sequence: CDR1 SEHNR, CDR2 FQNEAQ (reference sequence). The CDR3 has 15 amino acids. The CDR3: CASSFDRGGDQPQHF. DNA of the CDR3: TGCGCCAGCAGCTTCGATCGAGGAGGGGATCAGCCCCAGCATTTT.

This chain connects TRBV24-1 to TRBJ1-2, with TRBD1 as a possible D gene (6 bases). This CDR3 has 14 residues. V dropped 2 bases and J dropped 3 bases, with 9 bases sitting between them. CDR1 KGHDR and CDR2 SFDVKD come from the germline V gene. In DNA, the CDR3 is TGTGCCACCAGTGATTGGGACACTGACTATGGCTACACCTTC. It encodes CATSDWDTDYGYTF.

This rearrangement joins TRBV6-1 to TRBJ1-2, with D possibly matching TRBD1 (5 bases). Germline V gene lookup returns CDR1 MNHNS and CDR2 SASEGT. Trimming cost V 2 bases and J 3 bases, with 13 bases left between them. This CDR3 spans 15 amino acids. CDR3 coding DNA: TGTGCCAGCAGTGAAATGAGGCAGGGTGACTATGGCTACACCTTC. Amino acid sequence: CASSEMRQGDYGYTF.

V and J are TRBV2 and TRBJ1-4; TRBD1 is a possible D gene (5 bases). V lost 1 base and J 4 bases, leaving 7 bases between the germline ends. CDR1 is SNHLY, CDR2 FYNNEI, per germline. This CDR3 has 14 amino acids. The CDR3 spells CASSEGQLNEKLFF. As DNA, the CDR3 is TGTGCCAGCAGTGAAGGACAGCTTAATGAAAAACTGTTTTTT. The variable domain in full, completed from reference TRBV2 and TRBJ1-4, reads EPEVTQTPSHQVTQMGQEVILRCVPISNHLYFYWYRQILGQKVEFLVSFYNNEISEKSEIFDDQFSVERPDGSNFTLKIRSTKLEDSAMYFCASSEGQLNEKLFFGSGTQLSVL.

The chain uses TRBV7-8 and TRBJ1-1; 12 bases fit TRBD1. This CDR3 has 15 amino acids. V trimming: 2 bases; J trimming: 6 bases; junction bases outside the gene matches: 4. CDR1 is SGHVS, CDR2 FQNEAQ, per germline. The CDR3 sequence: CASSLFGTGGSEAFF. As DNA, the CDR3 is TGTGCCAGCAGCTTATTTGGGACAGGGGGCTCTGAAGCTTTCTTT.

The chain couples TRBV9 to TRBJ2-5; D not resolved. V lost 0 bases to trimming and J lost 0 bases, with 15 bases between them. This CDR3 region has 17 residues. Germline V gives CDR1 SGDLS, CDR2 YYNGEE. CDR3 bases: TGTGCCAGCAGCGTAGGCTCGGCTAGAACCTACCAAGAGACCCAGTACTTC. Translation gives CASSVGSARTYQETQYF.

The chain joins TRBV11-3 to TRBJ2-1, with D perhaps TRBD2 (7 bases). The CDR3 runs 18 residues. Per germline, CDR1 SGHNT and CDR2 YENEEA. Trimming took off 5 bases at V and 6 bases at J, with 26 bases between the two ends. In DNA form, the CDR3 reads TGTGCCAGCAGCCTCCCCATGGGGATTGGGGGGGCGGGCAATGAGCAGTTCTTC. This sequence encodes CASSLPMGIGGAGNEQFF.

The chain has TRBV28 and TRBJ1-4; TRBD1 agrees at 7 bases. Germline assignment: CDR1 MDHEN and CDR2 SYDVKM. The CDR3 totals 14 residues. The V gene end was trimmed by 8 bases and the J gene end by 7 bases; junction bases not matched to a gene: 10. CDR3 sequence: CASRQGEVGEKLFF. In DNA form, the CDR3 reads TGTGCCAGCCGACAGGGTGAGGTCGGTGAAAAACTGTTTTTT.

The rearrangement uses TRBV5-1 and TRBJ1-1; weak D call: TRBD1 (5 bases). V shed 3 bases and J shed 1 base, with 10 bases lying between them. This CDR3 contains 14 residues. Per germline, CDR1 SGHRS and CDR2 YFSETQ. The CDR3 DNA sequence: TGCGCCAGCAGCTCCAGGGCGAGGAACACTGAAGCTTTCTTT. This codes for CASSSRARNTEAFF.

The chain joins TRBV6-5 to TRBJ2-7, with TRBD2 matching over 7 bases. This CDR3 contains 16 residues. Germline-derived CDR1 and CDR2 are MNHEY and SVGAGI. Trimming at V came to 4 bases and at J to 0 bases, leaving 9 bases not matched to a gene. The CDR3 here is CASSSERGTISYEQYF. The CDR3 coding sequence is TGTGCCAGCAGTTCCGAGCGGGGCACCATCTCCTACGAGCAGTACTTC.

The chain couples TRBV28 to TRBJ1-3; TRBD1 aligns across 7 bases. CDR1 and CDR2 from the germline V gene are MDHEN and SYDVKM. V lost 2 bases, J lost 2 bases, and 6 bases stayed unmatched. CDR3 size: 16 residues. The CDR3 loop is CASSLRTGAPGNTIYF. The CDR3 nucleotides read TGTGCCAGCAGTTTACGGACAGGAGCACCTGGAAACACCATATATTTT.

The chain links TRBV3-1 (or the pseudogene TRBV3-2) to TRBJ1-4; D is possibly TRBD1 (5 bases). V dropped 2 bases and J dropped 5 bases, with 18 bases sitting between them. The length of the CDR3 is 17 residues. Germline V gene lookup returns CDR1 LGHDT and CDR2 YNNKEL (reference sequence). CDR3 in DNA: TGTGCCAGCAGCCAACGGTTGACAGTCTCACAAAATGAAAAACTGTTTTTT. It yields the protein CASSQRLTVSQNEKLFF.